A single sample gave rise to the 10 T cell receptor beta chains below, sequenced in a study of monozygotic twins with inflammatory bowel disease (dated by TCRdb to between 2017 and 2020). Library preparation used 5' RACE. These reads were obtained on an Illumina HiSeq 2500. TCRdb reprocessed the reads; each CDR3 protein sequence makes one entry, and DNA is unavailable. This sample's table has entries for 300,000 to 400,000 distinct CDR3 sequences. 2.5% to 3% of the sample belongs to the ten largest clones. The sequenced sample was blood. All receptors come from a human donor with ulcerative colitis or Crohn's disease, or a healthy co-twin of an affected twin (not recorded which).

V is TRBV28 and J is TRBJ2-3; TCRdb's D call of TRBD2 is untestable without DNA. In germline, CDR1 is MDHEN, CDR2 SYDVKM. The CDR3 sequence is 18 residues long. CDR3 in amino acids: CASSLWPTSGGGTDTQYF. Using reference TRBV28 and TRBJ2-3 for the parts outside the CDR3, the full variable domain is DVKVTQSSRYLVKRTGEKVFLECVQDMDHENMFWYRQDPGLGLRLIYFSYDVKMKEKGDIPEGYSVSREKKERFSLILESASTNQTSMYLCASSLWPTSGGGTDTQYFGPGTRLTVL.

The chain couples TRBV20-1 to TRBJ1-1. Germline lookup yields CDR1 DFQATT and CDR2 SNEGSKA (reference sequence). The CDR3 totals 12 residues. The CDR3 loop reads CSAREGVTEAFF.

This sequence joins TRBV11-3 and TRBJ2-1; absent DNA, TCRdb's TRBD1 call cannot be checked. The CDR3 covers 16 residues. Germline loops: CDR1 SGHNT, CDR2 YENEEA. CDR3 sequence: CASSARPGQGYNEQFF.

The V call is TRBV3-1, the J call TRBJ2-3; checking the TCRdb D call of TRBD2 is not possible without DNA. This CDR3 contains 19 residues. Germline lookup yields CDR1 LGHDT and CDR2 YNNKEL (reference sequence). Here the CDR3 reads CASRRAGTTQISSTDTQYF.

This rearrangement joins TRBV6-5 to TRBJ1-3. Germline values: CDR1 MNHEY, CDR2 SVGAGI. The CDR3 is 14 amino acids. CDR3 in amino acids: CASSYRLSGNTIYF.

This chain joins TRBV6-2 or TRBV6-3 and TRBJ2-7; lacking DNA, the TRBD1 call made by TCRdb goes unchecked. The CDR3 runs 15 residues. Germline V lookup: CDR1 MNHEY, CDR2 SVGEGT. The CDR3 spells CASTIDSDSSYEQYF.

The chain uses TRBV7-9 and TRBJ1-3. The germline gives CDR1 SEHNR, CDR2 FQNEAQ (reference sequence). The CDR3 spans 17 residues. CDR3 sequence: CASSHSLVTSSGNTIYF.

The gene calls are TRBV5-1 and TRBJ2-3; no DNA is available, so the TRBD2 call from TCRdb remains unchecked. From germline, CDR1 is SGHRS and CDR2 YFSETQ. The CDR3 runs 17 residues. The CDR3 sequence: CASSLRPSGDQVDTQYF.

The chain recombines TRBV7-9 with TRBJ1-3. The CDR3 runs to 14 residues. CDR1 SEHNR and CDR2 FQNEAQ come from the germline V gene (reference sequence). The CDR3 here is CASSLRGFGNTIYF. Combining the CDR3 with reference TRBV7-9 and TRBJ1-3 gives the whole variable domain DTGVSQNPRHKITKRGQNVTFRCDPISEHNRLYWYRQTLGQGPEFLTYFQNEAQLEKSRLLSDRFSAERPKGSFSTLEIQRTEQGDSAMYLCASSLRGFGNTIYFGEGSWLTVV.

This sequence joins TRBV14 and TRBJ2-7; lacking DNA, the TRBD1 call made by TCRdb goes unchecked. The CDR3 covers 15 residues. The V gene's germline CDR1 is SGHDN and CDR2 FVKESK. CDR3 sequence reads: CASSQVSGGGDEQYF.